Sequencing of this T cell receptor (beta chain) was carried out in a study of cytomegalovirus exposure and HLA in healthy donors. Per germline, CDR1 LGHNA and CDR2 YSLEER. The CDR3 is 16 amino acids. J was trimmed by 8 bases and V by 1 base; bases with no gene match: 8. The primer mix had 60 Vbeta and 13 Jbeta primers. Repertoires were generated with immunoSEQ multiplex PCR, while TCRdb's copy carries only in-frame clones and drops some. Found here are 140,000 to 150,000 clones, 66% of them singletons; the top ten hold 6.5%. This clone was counted a few times. The receptor's source is a woman aged 55-70 years in good health and CMV-seronegative. Specimen: PBMCs. The chain has TRBV4-3 and TRBJ1-2; 12 bases are a match to TRBD1. CDR3 in DNA: TGCGCCAGCAGCCAAGGAAGGGGACAGGGGGCAGGAGGCTACACCTTC. Its protein product is CASSQGRGQGAGGYTF.